This is a list of T cell receptor beta chains from one sample in a study of cytomegalovirus exposure and HLA in healthy donors. The table came from immunoSEQ multiplex PCR; TCRdb's copy has only in-frame clones and leaves some out. The data contain roughly 100,000 clones, over 9% of them seen just once; the ten biggest clones take up more than 5%. The sample was PBMCs. These receptors were obtained from a man between 35 and 55 years old in good health and CMV-seropositive. Each CDR3 is given with its conserved first and last residue. The order of the fields is V gene, clone size, D gene, J gene, CDR3 DNA, CDR3 protein. D genes are given only for firm matches. A row's size may be missing; if present it is once, few, many or a size class.

v_gene: TRBV7-2
abundance: few
d_gene: .
j_gene: TRBJ1-1
CDR3nt: TGTGCCAGCAGCCCCATCTATGCCGGGAAAGCTTTCTTT
CDR3aa: CASSPIYAGKAFF

v_gene: TRBV28
abundance: few
d_gene: TRBD2
j_gene: TRBJ2-7
CDR3nt: TGTGCCAGCAGTCTGGGACTAGCGGGAGTCTACGAGCAGTACTTC
CDR3aa: CASSLGLAGVYEQYF

v_gene: TRBV9
abundance: .
d_gene: TRBD2
j_gene: TRBJ2-1
CDR3nt: TGTGCCAGCAGCGCTTCTAGCGGGAGCTCCTACAATGAGCACTTCTTC
CDR3aa: CASSASSGSSYNEHFF

v_gene: TRBV6-1
abundance: many
d_gene: TRBD2
j_gene: TRBJ2-1
CDR3nt: TGTGCCAGCAGTGAAAAGGCCGGGACTAGCAATGAGCAGTTCTTC
CDR3aa: CASSEKAGTSNEQFF

v_gene: TRBV5-1
abundance: few
d_gene: TRBD1
j_gene: TRBJ1-2
CDR3nt: TGCGCCAGCAGCTTGGGACAGGGGGCTTGGGGCTACACCTTC
CDR3aa: CASSLGQGAWGYTF

v_gene: TRBV18
abundance: few
d_gene: .
j_gene: TRBJ1-1
CDR3nt: TGTGCCAGCTCACCCCTGAGGATGAACACTGAAGCTTTCTTT
CDR3aa: CASSPLRMNTEAFF

v_gene: TRBV2
abundance: .
d_gene: .
j_gene: TRBJ1-5
CDR3nt: TGTGCCAGCAGCCCCAGATGGAATCAGCCCCAGCATTTT
CDR3aa: CASSPRWNQPQHF

v_gene: TRBV5-6
abundance: few
d_gene: TRBD2
j_gene: TRBJ2-1
CDR3nt: TGTGCCAGCAGCTCCGGACTAGATTCCTACAATGAGCAGTTCTTC
CDR3aa: CASSSGLDSYNEQFF

v_gene: TRBV7-6
abundance: few
d_gene: .
j_gene: TRBJ2-5
CDR3nt: TGTGCCAGCAGCTTTACAGTGACAGATGGGACCCAGTACTTC
CDR3aa: CASSFTVTDGTQYF

v_gene: TRBV19
abundance: few
d_gene: TRBD1
j_gene: TRBJ1-3
CDR3nt: TGTGCCAGTAGTTCGGACAGGAGGAGAATAAACACCATATATTTT
CDR3aa: CASSSDRRRINTIYF

v_gene: TRBV10-3
abundance: .
d_gene: TRBD2
j_gene: TRBJ2-1
CDR3nt: TGTGCCATCAGTGTTGCCCTCTTAGCGGGGGACCACAATGAGCAGTTCTTC
CDR3aa: CAISVALLAGDHNEQFF

v_gene: TRBV30
abundance: many
d_gene: TRBD2
j_gene: TRBJ2-5
CDR3nt: TGTGCCTGGGGGACTAGCGGAGACCAAGAGACCCAGTACTTC
CDR3aa: CAWGTSGDQETQYF

v_gene: TRBV5-1
abundance: .
d_gene: .
j_gene: TRBJ1-3
CDR3nt: TGCGCCAGCAGCTCTGGGACAACCGGAAACACCATATATTTT
CDR3aa: CASSSGTTGNTIYF

v_gene: TRBV27
abundance: few
d_gene: .
j_gene: TRBJ1-2
CDR3nt: TGTGCCAGCAGTGCCGCGGGATGGGGCTACACCTTC
CDR3aa: CASSAAGWGYTF

v_gene: TRBV7-2
abundance: .
d_gene: .
j_gene: TRBJ2-3
CDR3nt: TGTGCCAGCAGCTTAGCCGGTGTAAGCACAGATACGCAGTATTTT
CDR3aa: CASSLAGVSTDTQYF

v_gene: TRBV15
abundance: few
d_gene: TRBD2
j_gene: TRBJ2-7
CDR3nt: TGTGCCACCAGCAGAGATGCGGCTAGCGGGAGGGCCATATCTCGGGAGCAGTACTTC
CDR3aa: CATSRDAASGRAISREQYF

v_gene: TRBV5-1
abundance: few
d_gene: TRBD1
j_gene: TRBJ1-2
CDR3nt: TGCGCCAGCAGCACCGGACAGGGATTAGGAGCTAACTATGGCTACACCTTC
CDR3aa: CASSTGQGLGANYGYTF

v_gene: TRBV7-3
abundance: .
d_gene: .
j_gene: TRBJ2-1
CDR3nt: TGTGCCAGCAGTGCCGGGACTCAGAACTACAATGAGCAGTTCTTC
CDR3aa: CASSAGTQNYNEQFF

v_gene: TRBV28
abundance: few
d_gene: TRBD1
j_gene: TRBJ2-7
CDR3nt: TGTGCCAGCAGCCTCGGACAGGGGAGGGTCCCAGACTACGAGCAGTACTTC
CDR3aa: CASSLGQGRVPDYEQYF

v_gene: TRBV7-2
abundance: few
d_gene: TRBD1
j_gene: TRBJ2-5
CDR3nt: TGTGCCAGCAGTTCCAACAGGGGCCGGGAGACCCAGTACTTC
CDR3aa: CASSSNRGRETQYF

v_gene: TRBV7-2
abundance: few
d_gene: TRBD2
j_gene: TRBJ2-3
CDR3nt: TGTGCCAGCAGACTGACTAGCGGTCTCTCCGGAGATACGCAGTATTTT
CDR3aa: CASRLTSGLSGDTQYF

v_gene: TRBV6-6
abundance: few
d_gene: .
j_gene: TRBJ1-5
CDR3nt: TGTGCCAGCAGTTACAGGGCAGGGATAGGGGATCAGCCCCAGCATTTT
CDR3aa: CASSYRAGIGDQPQHF

v_gene: TRBV7-2
abundance: few
d_gene: .
j_gene: TRBJ2-5
CDR3nt: TGTGCAAGCAGCGCTTGGAGAGAGACCCAGTACTTC
CDR3aa: CASSAWRETQYF

v_gene: TRBV5-1
abundance: few
d_gene: TRBD1
j_gene: TRBJ2-1
CDR3nt: TGCGCCAGCACCGCAGGACAGGGGTTCGGTGAGCAGTTCTTC
CDR3aa: CASTAGQGFGEQFF

v_gene: TRBV13
abundance: few
d_gene: TRBD2
j_gene: TRBJ2-2
CDR3nt: TGTGCCAGCAGGACGACTAGCGGGAGTTCTCCCGGGGAGCTGTTTTTT
CDR3aa: CASRTTSGSSPGELFF

v_gene: TRBV28
abundance: few
d_gene: TRBD1
j_gene: TRBJ1-1
CDR3nt: TGTGCCAGCAGTTTGAGGGGGCGGAGAAGCACTGAAGCTTTCTTT
CDR3aa: CASSLRGRRSTEAFF

v_gene: TRBV7-3
abundance: few
d_gene: TRBD1
j_gene: TRBJ2-7
CDR3nt: TGTGCCAGCAGCTTAAGGGGGCTGACAGGGGACGAGCAGTACTTC
CDR3aa: CASSLRGLTGDEQYF

v_gene: TRBV9
abundance: .
d_gene: .
j_gene: TRBJ2-3
CDR3nt: TGTGCCAGCAGCGCTAGGGGGGGATTCACAGATACGCAGTATTTT
CDR3aa: CASSARGGFTDTQYF

v_gene: TRBV5-1
abundance: few
d_gene: TRBD1
j_gene: TRBJ1-5
CDR3nt: TGCGCCAGCAGCAGGGACGGGACAGGGGACAATCAGCCCCAGCATTTT
CDR3aa: CASSRDGTGDNQPQHF

v_gene: TRBV4-1
abundance: few
d_gene: TRBD2
j_gene: TRBJ2-3
CDR3nt: TGCGCCAGCAGCCATGCAAGGACTAGCGGGACCACAGATACGCAGTATTTT
CDR3aa: CASSHARTSGTTDTQYF

v_gene: TRBV27
abundance: few
d_gene: .
j_gene: TRBJ1-2
CDR3nt: TGTGCCAGCGGAAGGGTGGGGGCGCTAGACTATGGCTACACCTTC
CDR3aa: CASGRVGALDYGYTF

v_gene: TRBV5-6
abundance: .
d_gene: .
j_gene: TRBJ1-5
CDR3nt: TGTGCCAGCAGCTCGTTTGATCAGCCCCAGCATTTT
CDR3aa: CASSSFDQPQHF

v_gene: TRBV27
abundance: .
d_gene: TRBD1
j_gene: TRBJ2-7
CDR3nt: TGTGCCAGCAGAGTTGGAATGACAGGGGCCTACGAGCAGTACTTC
CDR3aa: CASRVGMTGAYEQYF

v_gene: TRBV5-4
abundance: .
d_gene: .
j_gene: TRBJ1-3
CDR3nt: TGTGCCAGCACCCCGGGCGGGGGAAGACCTGCCCATTTT
CDR3aa: CASTPGGGRPAHF

v_gene: TRBV2
abundance: .
d_gene: TRBD1
j_gene: TRBJ2-2
CDR3nt: TGTGCCAGCAGGACAGGGACCCATCCCGGGGAGCTGTTTTTT
CDR3aa: CASRTGTHPGELFF

v_gene: TRBV15
abundance: .
d_gene: TRBD2
j_gene: TRBJ2-7
CDR3nt: TGTGCCACCGGGACTAGCGGGAGTACTGTGGAGCAGTACTTC
CDR3aa: CATGTSGSTVEQYF

v_gene: TRBV5-4
abundance: few
d_gene: .
j_gene: TRBJ1-1
CDR3nt: TGTGCCAGCAGCTTCCCGGGAGCCACTGAAGCTTTCTTT
CDR3aa: CASSFPGATEAFF

v_gene: TRBV7-2
abundance: .
d_gene: TRBD1
j_gene: TRBJ1-2
CDR3nt: TGTGCCAGCAGCTTCGGGACAGCCTATGGCTACACCTTC
CDR3aa: CASSFGTAYGYTF

v_gene: TRBV7-9
abundance: .
d_gene: TRBD1
j_gene: TRBJ1-2
CDR3nt: TGTGCCAGCAGCTTACCAGGGGGCAATGGCTACACCTTC
CDR3aa: CASSLPGGNGYTF

v_gene: TRBV19
abundance: .
d_gene: .
j_gene: TRBJ1-2
CDR3nt: TGTGCCAGTAGGCTCGCATCGACAGAAGCTAACTATGGCTACACCTTC
CDR3aa: CASRLASTEANYGYTF

v_gene: TRBV11-2
abundance: .
d_gene: TRBD2
j_gene: TRBJ2-7
CDR3nt: TGTGCCAGCAGCTTAGGCGGGAGTTACGAGCAGTACTTC
CDR3aa: CASSLGGSYEQYF

v_gene: TRBV6-5
abundance: .
d_gene: TRBD1
j_gene: TRBJ2-7
CDR3nt: TGTGCCAGCAGTTGGAACAGGGACAGGGGCCCCTACGAGCAGTACTTC
CDR3aa: CASSWNRDRGPYEQYF

v_gene: TRBV27
abundance: .
d_gene: .
j_gene: TRBJ2-2
CDR3nt: TGTGCCAGCAGTTTAATGGGACTCCTGACCGGGGAGCTGTTTTTT
CDR3aa: CASSLMGLLTGELFF

v_gene: TRBV9
abundance: few
d_gene: TRBD1
j_gene: TRBJ2-7
CDR3nt: TGTGCCAGCAGGTCGGACAGGAACTCCTACGAGCAGTACTTC
CDR3aa: CASRSDRNSYEQYF

v_gene: TRBV4-3
abundance: few
d_gene: .
j_gene: TRBJ2-5
CDR3nt: TGCGCCAGCAGCCAAGACAGACAAGAGACCCAGTACTTC
CDR3aa: CASSQDRQETQYF

v_gene: TRBV4-3
abundance: once
d_gene: TRBD2
j_gene: TRBJ2-3
CDR3nt: TGCGCCAGCAGCTGGACTAGCGGGACAGATACGCAGTATTTT
CDR3aa: CASSWTSGTDTQYF

v_gene: TRBV28
abundance: few
d_gene: .
j_gene: TRBJ1-3
CDR3nt: TGTGCCAGCAGAACTCCCATGACAGGCCGAACTACCCCTGGAAACACCATATATTTT
CDR3aa: CASRTPMTGRTTPGNTIYF

v_gene: TRBV7-7
abundance: .
d_gene: TRBD2
j_gene: TRBJ2-1
CDR3nt: TGTGCTAGTAGTCCTAGCGGGGATTACAATGAGCAGTTCTTC
CDR3aa: CASSPSGDYNEQFF

v_gene: TRBV5-1
abundance: .
d_gene: .
j_gene: TRBJ2-7
CDR3nt: TGCGCCAGTCAATCCTACGAGCAGTACTTC
CDR3aa: CASQSYEQYF

v_gene: TRBV11-2
abundance: .
d_gene: TRBD1
j_gene: TRBJ2-7
CDR3nt: TGTGCCAGCAGCTTAGCGCTTTTTACAGGGGATTTTTACGAGCAGTACTTC
CDR3aa: CASSLALFTGDFYEQYF